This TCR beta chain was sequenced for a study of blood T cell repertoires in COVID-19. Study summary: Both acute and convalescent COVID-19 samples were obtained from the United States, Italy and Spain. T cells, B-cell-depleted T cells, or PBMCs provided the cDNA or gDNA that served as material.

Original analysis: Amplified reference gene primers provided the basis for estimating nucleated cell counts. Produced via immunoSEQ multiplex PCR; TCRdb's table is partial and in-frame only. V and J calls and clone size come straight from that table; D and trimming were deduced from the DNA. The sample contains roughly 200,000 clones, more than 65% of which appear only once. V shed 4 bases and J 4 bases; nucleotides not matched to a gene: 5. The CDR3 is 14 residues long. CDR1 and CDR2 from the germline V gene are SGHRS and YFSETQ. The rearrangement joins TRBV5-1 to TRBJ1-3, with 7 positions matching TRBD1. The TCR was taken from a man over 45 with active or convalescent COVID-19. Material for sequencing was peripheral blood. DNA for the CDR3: TGCGCCAGCAGCCGCGGACAGGAGGGAAACACCATATATTTT. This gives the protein CASSRGQEGNTIYF. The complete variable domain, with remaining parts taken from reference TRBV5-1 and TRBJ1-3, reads KAGVTQTPRYLIKTRGQQVTLSCSPISGHRSVSWYQQTPGQGLQFLFEYFSETQRNKGNFPGRFSGRQFSNSRSEMNVSTLELGDSALYLCASSRGQEGNTIYFGEGSWLTVV.